This entry lists 18 T cell receptor beta chains sequenced from one sample in a study of T-cell reconstitution after alpha-beta-depleted transplantation in children. Preparation of the TCRbeta library used unique molecular identifiers. TCRdb used MiXCR to reprocess the PCR reads, holding one entry per CDR3 protein. The table includes roughly 340,000 distinct CDR3 sequences, about 17% detected once. Material: PBMCs, mostly from graft donor cells, obtained 360 days after TCRalphabeta/CD19-depleted stem cell transplant. These receptor sequences come from a male patient aged 2-9 years who had a stem cell transplant for acute lymphoblastic leukemia, so the T cells may come from the graft donor.

The genes are TRBV11-2 and TRBJ1-1; tentative D call: TRBD1 (6 bases). Germline values: CDR1 SGHAT, CDR2 FQNNGV. Trimming stripped 4 bases from V and 4 bases from J, with 22 bases between. This CDR3 spans 17 amino acids. CDR3 region: CASSSDPVTGSRTEAFF. For the CDR3, the DNA is TGTGCCAGCAGCTCAGATCCCGTTACAGGGAGTCGCACTGAAGCTTTCTTT.

The table lists this clonotype with a few counts. The rearrangement links TRBV6-2 or TRBV6-3 to TRBJ1-5; D gene uncertain. There are 14 residues in the CDR3. Germline CDR1 reads MNHEY; CDR2 reads SVGEGT. Trimming cost V 2 bases and J 1 base, with 6 bases left between them. CDR3 nucleotides: TGTGCCAGCAGTTACCAACAGAGCAATCAGCCCCAGCATTTT. This encodes CASSYQQSNQPQHF.

This clonotype has a handful of counts. This sequence joins TRBV5-1 and TRBJ2-7, with 10 bases aligning to TRBD2. V shed 2 bases and J 2 bases; nucleotides not matched to a gene: 7. Germline lookup yields CDR1 SGHRS and CDR2 YFSETQ. The CDR3 spans 16 residues. CDR3 bases: TGCGCCAGCAGCTTTGGCGGACTAGCGGATACCTACGAGCAGTACTTC. As protein: CASSFGGLADTYEQYF.

V usage is TRBV10-3 and J usage is TRBJ1-2, with TRBD1 as a possible D gene (5 bases). The V gene lost 7 bases and the J gene lost 4 bases, with 16 bases spanning the gap. Germline CDR1 ENHRY, CDR2 SYGVKD. This CDR3 has 14 amino acids. The CDR3 coding sequence is TGTGCCATCACCAACGATCCCCAGGGCTATGGCTACACCTTC. Its protein product is CAITNDPQGYGYTF.

This clonotype was observed many times. The rearrangement joins TRBV28 to TRBJ1-2; 7 bases align to TRBD1. Germline CDR1 reads MDHEN; CDR2 reads SYDVKM. The V and J ends lost 4 bases and 9 bases, in that order; junction bases with no gene match: 5. The CDR3 consists of 12 residues. CDR3: CASSWGQTSYTF. Here the CDR3 DNA reads TGTGCCAGCAGTTGGGGACAGACAAGCTACACCTTC.

This clonotype was seen only a few times. This chain uses TRBV29-1 with TRBJ2-2; TRBD1 aligns across 12 bases. With 6 bases clipped from V and 8 bases from J, the junction kept 4 bases outside the gene matches. The germline V gene has CDR1 SQVTM and CDR2 ANQGSEA. CDR3 length equals 13 residues. The CDR3 DNA follows: TGCAGCGTCGGGACAGGGGGCGAGGGGGAGCTGTTTTTT. Protein product: CSVGTGGEGELFF.

Ten or more counts support this clonotype. V usage is TRBV12-3 or TRBV12-4 and J usage is TRBJ1-2; 10 bases are shared with TRBD1. The CDR3 runs 15 residues. J gave up 6 bases and V 0 bases, and 4 bases lay outside the gene matches. The CDR3 here is CASSLAGTGANGYTF. Written as DNA, the CDR3 is TGTGCCAGCAGTTTAGCGGGGACAGGGGCTAATGGCTACACCTTC.

A few counts support this clonotype. The chain joins TRBV3-1 to TRBJ2-7, with D possibly matching TRBD2 (6 bases). CDR1 and CDR2 from the germline V gene are LGHDT and YNNKEL (reference sequence). The V end lost 1 base, the J end lost 6 bases, and 10 bases lay between the germline ends. The CDR3 is 13 residues long. The CDR3 DNA sequence: TGTGCCAGCAGCCAAGCGTCCGGGGGCGAGCAGTACTTC. It yields the protein CASSQASGGEQYF.

The chain couples TRBV28 to TRBJ1-1; possible D gene TRBD1, 5 bases. The V gene lost 3 bases and the J gene lost 4 bases, with 9 bases spanning the gap. The V gene's germline CDR1 is MDHEN and CDR2 SYDVKM. The CDR3 has 13 amino acids. CDR3 sequence: CASSFRGVTEAFF. CDR3 coding DNA: TGTGCCAGCAGTTTCCGGGGGGTCACTGAAGCTTTCTTT.

The rearrangement uses TRBV7-2 and TRBJ2-5; TRBD2 matches 10 bases. Germline V gene sequence: CDR1 SGHTA, CDR2 FQGNSA. With V trimmed by 6 bases and J by 5 bases, 12 bases remained unmatched. This CDR3 has 16 residues. The CDR3 spells CASRELGLAGVETQYF. The CDR3 DNA sequence: TGTGCCAGCAGAGAGCTCGGTCTAGCGGGAGTGGAGACCCAGTACTTC.

This clonotype was detected only a few times. The chain couples TRBV24-1 to TRBJ1-1; D possibly corresponds to TRBD1 (5 bases). The germline CDR1 and CDR2 sequences are KGHDR and SFDVKD. The CDR3 consists of 12 residues. V lost 8 bases and J lost 13, with 19 bases in between. DNA of the CDR3: TGTGCCACCAACAACCCAGGGCGACCGCTTTTCTTT. Protein sequence: CATNNPGRPLFF.

This clonotype showed up just a few times. The V gene is TRBV20-1, the J gene TRBJ2-3; TRBD2 might be the D (5 bases). Trimming took 0 bases from V and 2 from J, leaving 12 bases between them. Per the germline V gene, CDR1 is DFQATT and CDR2 is SNEGSKA (reference sequence). CDR3 length: 15 amino acids. The CDR3, as DNA: TGCAGTGCTAGAGATTCGCGGGCCCTCACAGATACGCAGTATTTT. This sequence encodes CSARDSRALTDTQYF.

This clonotype appeared many times. The rearrangement uses TRBV6-5 and TRBJ2-1; 10 bases are shared with TRBD2. Germline assignment: CDR1 MNHEY and CDR2 SVGAGI. There are 15 residues in the CDR3. Germline trimming cut 5 bases from V and 3 bases from J; bases unmatched to any gene: 4. CDR3 protein: CASSTGTSVYNEQFF. For the CDR3, the DNA is TGTGCCAGCAGTACCGGGACTAGCGTCTACAATGAGCAGTTCTTC.

The table lists this clonotype with many counts. The chain uses TRBV29-1 and TRBJ2-7; D might be TRBD1 (6 bases). The V gene lost 7 bases and the J gene lost 3 bases, with 13 bases spanning the gap. The CDR3 is 12 residues long. Germline lookup yields CDR1 SQVTM and CDR2 ANQGSEA. The CDR3 nucleotides are TGCAGCGCGGGGACACAAAACTACGAGCAGTACTTC. It translates to CSAGTQNYEQYF.

The chain joins TRBV10-3 to TRBJ2-7; a weak D match, TRBD2 (5 bases). V was clipped by 6 bases and J by 0 bases, with 9 bases between them. This CDR3 has 13 amino acids. Germline V gene data show CDR1 as ENHRY and CDR2 as SYGVKD. The CDR3 loop is CAISGLLSYEQYF. The CDR3 nucleotides are TGTGCCATCAGCGGACTCCTCTCCTACGAGCAGTACTTC.

Written as DNA, the CDR3 is TGCGCCAGCAGCAGCCCCACGGGACTAGCGGAGTCTGAGCAGTTCTTC. It translates to CASSSPTGLAESEQFF. The genes are TRBV4-1 and TRBJ2-1; TRBD2 matches 11 bases. The ends lost 5 bases at V and 9 bases at J; junction bases unmatched: 12. The CDR3 covers 16 residues. Looked up from germline, CDR1 is MGHRA and CDR2 is YSYEKL.

This clonotype was detected many times. The chain has TRBV12-3 or TRBV12-4 and TRBJ1-2; D gene unclear. Trimming took off 4 bases at V and 5 bases at J, with 8 bases between the two ends. This CDR3 is 12 amino acids long. CDR3 nucleotides: TGTGCCAGCAGTTCGGGGATATATGGCTACACCTTC. This codes for CASSSGIYGYTF.

The table lists this clonotype with a few counts. This chain connects TRBV24-1 to TRBJ2-3; D uncertain. The CDR3 contains 14 residues. The V end lost 4 bases, the J end lost 4 bases, and 11 bases lay between the germline ends. Germline CDR1 and CDR2: KGHDR and SFDVKD. The CDR3 sequence is CATSDLRSADTQYF. The CDR3, as DNA: TGTGCCACCAGTGACCTAAGAAGTGCAGATACGCAGTATTTT.